This TCR beta chain was found in a study of response to subunit inactivated influenza vaccine. Findings of the study overall: Authors suggested that a seasonal influenza vaccination recruits few new T cells each time.

This clonotype was recorded a few times. Its specificity is unknown. TCRdb reanalysed the RT-PCR reads using MiXCR and keeps one entry per CDR3 protein. The data hold about half a million distinct CDR3 sequences, with 9.5% to 12% observed a single time. V lost 5 bases to trimming and J lost 3 bases, with 19 bases between them. The CDR3 is made up of 17 amino acids. Germline CDR1 MNHEY, CDR2 SVGEGT. The source material was PBMCs from blood, sampled 45 days after vaccination. This TCR was recovered from a man aged 45-60 years who received an inactivated influenza vaccine. The V call is TRBV6-2 or TRBV6-3, the J call TRBJ2-2; perhaps TRBD1 as D (7 bases). CDR3 DNA sequence: TGTGCCAGCAGTCTCCCGGAGGGGGCGGTGGACACCGGGGAGCTGTTTTTT. Protein sequence: CASSLPEGAVDTGELFF.